These 21 T cell receptor beta chains were all obtained from the same sample, sequenced in a study of blood T cell repertoires in COVID-19. Assay used: immunoSEQ multiplex PCR; TCRdb lists only in-frame clones, some missing. The sample yields 200,000 to 300,000 clones, roughly four fifths seen once. Input material: peripheral blood. The receptors come from a man older than 75 with acute or convalescent COVID-19.

The gene calls are TRBV19 and TRBJ1-2, with a possible D match to TRBD1 (6 bases). The V end was cut by 10 bases, the J end by 5 bases, with 14 bases between. The CDR3 consists of 12 residues. The germline V gene has CDR1 LNHDA and CDR2 SQIVND (reference sequence). CDR3 region: CATRQAPYGYTF. The DNA of the CDR3 is TGTGCCACCCGACAGGCCCCTTATGGCTACACCTTC. Looking up the rest from reference TRBV19 and TRBJ1-2 gives the full variable domain: DGGITQSPKYLFRKEGQNVTLSCEQNLNHDAMYWYRQDPGQGLRLIYYSQIVNDFQKGDIAEGYSVSREKKESFPLTVTSAQKNPTAFYLCATRQAPYGYTFGSGTRLTVV.

This clone is a singleton in its sample. The J gene is TRBJ1-2, the V gene TRBV2, with D maybe TRBD1 (5 bases). Germline CDR1 reads SNHLY; CDR2 reads FYNNEI. With 5 bases removed from V and 2 bases from J, the gap between germline ends came to 9 bases. The CDR3 has 13 amino acids. CDR3 coding DNA: TGTGCCAGCAGTCCTGACAGAAACTATGGCTACACCTTC. Protein product: CASSPDRNYGYTF. Full variable domain (missing parts from reference TRBV2 and TRBJ1-2): EPEVTQTPSHQVTQMGQEVILRCVPISNHLYFYWYRQILGQKVEFLVSFYNNEISEKSEIFDDQFSVERPDGSNFTLKIRSTKLEDSAMYFCASSPDRNYGYTFGSGTRLTVV.

The V and J genes are TRBV3-1 (or the pseudogene TRBV3-2) and TRBJ1-6, with D unresolved. V shed 3 bases and J shed 3 bases, with 6 bases lying between them. There are 14 residues in the CDR3. Germline assignment: CDR1 LGHDT and CDR2 YNNKEL (reference sequence). CDR3 sequence: CASSQGSYNSPLHF. The CDR3 nucleotides are TGTGCCAGCAGCCAGGGCAGCTATAATTCACCCCTCCACTTT.

The chain is built from TRBV6-5 and TRBJ2-1; 8 bases are a match to TRBD2. CDR3 length: 13 amino acids. V lost 6 bases to trimming and J lost 7 bases; unmatched junction nucleotides: 5. Germline loops: CDR1 MNHEY, CDR2 SVGAGI. The DNA for the CDR3 is TGTGCCAGCAGACGCTCGGGAGGGAATGAGCAGTTCTTC. Amino acids: CASRRSGGNEQFF.

The chain combines TRBV30 with TRBJ1-1, with TRBD1 identical over 7 bases. This CDR3 is built from 14 residues. The V and J ends lost 0 bases and 3 bases, in that order; junction bases with no gene match: 4. Germline CDR1 and CDR2: GTSNPN and SVGIG (reference sequence). The CDR3 sequence: CAWSVIRGDTEAFF. In DNA, the CDR3 is TGTGCCTGGAGTGTTATCAGGGGGGACACTGAAGCTTTCTTT.

V usage is TRBV28 and J usage is TRBJ1-2, with D possibly being TRBD1 (5 bases). Germline-derived CDR1 and CDR2 are MDHEN and SYDVKM. The CDR3 covers 16 residues. Trimming shortened V by 2 bases and J by 4 bases, and 17 bases separated the two germline ends. The DNA of the CDR3 is TGTGCCAGCAGTTTAAACCAGGGTCTGACCTTCTATGGCTACACCTTC. Translating gives CASSLNQGLTFYGYTF.

This clone was found a few times. The chain couples TRBV2 to TRBJ1-1; D is unclear. The V end lost 1 base, the J end lost 0 bases, and 6 bases lay between the germline ends. The CDR3 sequence is 14 residues long. CDR1 SNHLY and CDR2 FYNNEI come from the germline V gene. The CDR3, as DNA: TGTGCCAGCAGTGAAGGACACATGAACACTGAAGCTTTCTTT. Protein: CASSEGHMNTEAFF.

This clone appeared a few times. The gene calls are TRBV20-1 and TRBJ1-1; D is ambiguous. CDR3 length: 10 residues. Per the germline V gene, CDR1 is DFQATT and CDR2 is SNEGSKA (reference sequence). Between the trimmed V and J ends, which lost 1 base and 10 bases, there was a span of 7 bases. CDR3 loop: CSARVSGAFF. Written as DNA, the CDR3 is TGCAGTGCTAGAGTCTCCGGAGCTTTCTTT.

The chain links TRBV6-5 to TRBJ1-2, with a tentative D call TRBD1 (5 bases). Between the trimmed V and J ends, which lost 2 bases and 5 bases, there was a span of 15 bases. CDR1 MNHEY and CDR2 SVGAGI come from the germline V gene. The CDR3 covers 15 residues. CDR3 protein: CASSYPTDSAYGYTF. The CDR3 region has the DNA TGTGCCAGCAGTTACCCGACAGACTCCGCTTATGGCTACACCTTC.

The rearrangement uses TRBV4-2 and TRBJ2-2; 8 positions match TRBD2. Germline assignment: CDR1 LGHNA and CDR2 YNFKEQ. The CDR3 extends over 19 amino acids. The V segment lost 0 bases and the J segment 6 bases; nucleotides outside the gene matches: 15. The CDR3 here is CASSQDPFLLAGGAGELFF. The CDR3, as DNA: TGTGCCAGCAGCCAAGACCCCTTTTTGCTAGCGGGCGGGGCCGGGGAGCTGTTTTTT.

The gene calls are TRBV20-1 and TRBJ2-7, with a weak D call TRBD1 (6 bases). This CDR3 spans 11 amino acids. CDR1 is DFQATT, CDR2 SNEGSKA, per germline (reference sequence). Trimming cost V 5 bases and J 5 bases, with 10 bases left between them. Here the CDR3 DNA reads TGCAGTGCTCCCAGGGACAACGAGCAGTACTTC. Its protein product is CSAPRDNEQYF.

This clone was seen once. This chain uses TRBV2 with TRBJ1-5; tentatively, D is TRBD1 (5 bases). CDR1 is SNHLY, CDR2 FYNNEI, per germline. The CDR3 is made up of 15 amino acids. V gave up 6 bases and J gave up 0 bases, with 12 bases separating them. CDR3: CASRKTDYSNQPQHF. CDR3 bases: TGTGCCAGCAGGAAGACAGATTATAGCAATCAGCCCCAGCATTTT.

V and J are TRBV28 and TRBJ1-6; D gene uncertain. Germline V lookup: CDR1 MDHEN, CDR2 SYDVKM. The CDR3 contains 15 residues. The V end was cut by 1 base, the J end by 4 bases, with 8 bases between. In DNA form, the CDR3 reads TGTGCCAGCAGTTTATCTATGCGTTATAATTCACCCCTCCACTTT. This encodes CASSLSMRYNSPLHF.

The V and J genes are TRBV5-1 and TRBJ2-7; 11 bases match TRBD1. The trim removed 9 bases at V and 6 bases at J, leaving 8 bases unmatched. Germline V gives CDR1 SGHRS, CDR2 YFSETQ. This CDR3 spans 13 amino acids. The CDR3 loop reads CATRQGTGGEQYF. CDR3 nucleotide sequence: TGCGCCACCAGACAGGGGACAGGGGGCGAGCAGTACTTC.

The chain recombines TRBV19 with TRBJ2-7; 10 nucleotides agree with TRBD2. V lost 5 bases, J lost 0 bases, and 10 bases stayed unmatched. Germline V gene lookup returns CDR1 LNHDA and CDR2 SQIVND (reference sequence). The CDR3 has 17 residues. CDR3 bases: TGTGCCAGTAGTTCTTCCGGACTAGCGGTTAGCTCCTACGAGCAGTACTTC. This codes for CASSSSGLAVSSYEQYF.

This clone has only one observation. V usage is TRBV5-1 and J usage is TRBJ2-2; the match to TRBD2 covers 13 bases. The V gene end was trimmed by 1 base and the J gene end by 3 bases; junction bases not matched to a gene: 0. The CDR3 runs 16 residues. Germline V gene data show CDR1 as SGHRS and CDR2 as YFSETQ. CDR3 amino acids: CASSLTSGRDTGELFF. In DNA, the CDR3 is TGCGCCAGCAGCTTGACTAGCGGGAGGGACACCGGGGAGCTGTTTTTT. Complete variable domain (other parts from reference TRBV5-1 and TRBJ2-2): KAGVTQTPRYLIKTRGQQVTLSCSPISGHRSVSWYQQTPGQGLQFLFEYFSETQRNKGNFPGRFSGRQFSNSRSEMNVSTLELGDSALYLCASSLTSGRDTGELFFGEGSRLTVL.

A remark on this clone: Different DNA sequences within this sample yield the same CDR3. The chain recombines TRBV24-1 with TRBJ1-5; 12 bases align to TRBD1. Germline CDR1 and CDR2: KGHDR and SFDVKD. The CDR3 is 16 amino acids. Unmatched junction bases numbered 4, after V lost 2 bases and J lost 6 bases. CDR3 nucleotide sequence: TGTGCCACCAGTGATTCCGGGACAGGGGGCCGTCAGCCCCAGCATTTT. This sequence encodes CATSDSGTGGRQPQHF.

This chain joins TRBV19 and TRBJ1-5; 7 nucleotides agree with TRBD1. Unmatched junction bases numbered 6, after V lost 5 bases and J lost 2 bases. Germline V lookup: CDR1 LNHDA, CDR2 SQIVND (reference sequence). This CDR3 region has 15 residues. The CDR3 nucleotides read TGTGCCAGTAGTCTCCGACAGGGTGGCAATCAGCCCCAGCATTTT. Its protein is CASSLRQGGNQPQHF.

The rearrangement uses TRBV6-5 and TRBJ1-5, with a tentative D call TRBD1 (6 bases). Germline loops: CDR1 MNHEY, CDR2 SVGAGI. CDR3 length: 15 amino acids. The V end was cut by 0 bases, the J end by 5 bases, with 11 bases between. CDR3 sequence (DNA): TGTGCCAGCAGTTACTCGAGGGGGGGCCATCAGCCCCAGCATTTT. Protein product: CASSYSRGGHQPQHF.

This rearrangement joins TRBV5-1 to TRBJ1-6, with D perhaps matching TRBD1 (6 bases). Germline V gene sequence: CDR1 SGHRS, CDR2 YFSETQ. Deletions cut 5 bases from V and 16 bases from J, with 22 bases between. This CDR3 is built from 14 residues. This CDR3 is CASRGGTLTDPLHF. DNA for the CDR3: TGCGCCAGCAGGGGTGGGACATTAACCGATCCTCTCCACTTT.

The V call is TRBV7-8, the J call TRBJ2-7; maybe TRBD1 (5 bases). Per germline, CDR1 SGHVS and CDR2 FQNEAQ. The CDR3 is made up of 13 amino acids. Between the trimmed V and J ends, which lost 5 bases and 4 bases, there was a span of 12 bases. CDR3 region: CASSLGPGYEQYF. As DNA, the CDR3 is TGTGCCAGCAGCCTAGGTCCAGGGTACGAGCAGTACTTC.